This T cell receptor (beta chain) was profiled in a study of T cell responses to AZD1222 COVID-19 vaccine. Findings of the study overall: Clonal diversity may have been underestimated in mostly white British donors.

A remark on this clone: Its antigen is unidentified.

Clones were read by immunoSEQ multiplex PCR, and TCRdb kept only the in-frame ones, dropping some. The sample yields 150,000 to 200,000 clones, about 91% seen once. The germline V gene has CDR1 SGHKS and CDR2 YYEKEE (reference sequence). Trimming took 0 bases from V and 2 from J, leaving 15 bases between them. The CDR3 has 17 amino acids. Researchers grouped second doses given at about 4 or about 12 weeks into one pool. The starting material was peripheral blood, obtained 28 days after the second AZD1222 dose. The chain combines TRBV5-5 with TRBJ1-5; possibly TRBD1 for D (5 bases). This receptor was obtained from an adult who received the AZD1222 COVID-19 vaccine. The CDR3 coding sequence is TGTGCCAGCAGCTTGGACCCCAGGGTCAGCCGCAATCAGCCCCAGCATTTT. It translates to CASSLDPRVSRNQPQHF.